This is a list of T cell receptor beta chains from one sample in a study of shared clonotypes between healthy human individuals. Some clones are missing from TCRdb's copy, which holds only in-frame ones; the method was immunoSEQ multiplex PCR. The repertoire holds around 690,000 clones, with around 91% as singletons. The source material was memory CD8+ T cells from PBMCs. The source of these receptors is a man between 18 and 29 years old in good health. Some clones in this sample may be carry-over from other donors' samples. Both conserved end residues are part of each CDR3. Each record gives: D gene, V gene, J gene, CDR3 length, clone size, CDR3 protein, CDR3 DNA. D genes are given only for firm matches. The listing skips clone size in some rows; elsewhere it reads once, few, many or a size class.

>NA|TRBV7-9|TRBJ1-2|14|NA
CASSLVVPDYGYTF
TGTGCCAGCAGCTTAGTTGTCCCGGACTATGGCTACACCTTC
>NA|TRBV10-2|TRBJ2-1|12|NA
CASSGLNNEQFF
TGCGCCAGCAGCGGACTCAACAATGAGCAGTTCTTC
>NA|TRBV10-3|TRBJ1-1|16|NA
CAIRALGPTENTEAFF
TGTGCCATCAGGGCACTCGGCCCGACAGAGAACACTGAAGCTTTCTTT
>NA|TRBV2|TRBJ1-1|17|NA
CASSEASLVLWDTEAFF
TGTGCCAGCAGTGAAGCGTCTCTGGTGTTATGGGACACTGAAGCTTTCTTT
>NA|TRBV7-2|TRBJ1-1|13|NA
CASSLGRTTEAFF
TGTGCCAGCAGTTTGGGCAGGACCACTGAAGCTTTCTTT
>NA|TRBV27|TRBJ2-1|16|NA
CASSFLGVTELHEQFF
TGTGCCAGCAGTTTCCTTGGTGTTACCGAGCTGCATGAGCAGTTCTTC
>NA|TRBV10-1|TRBJ2-7|14|NA
CASSTLGHPYEQYF
TGCGCCAGCAGTACCCTTGGGCATCCCTACGAGCAGTACTTC
>TRBD2|TRBV4-1|TRBJ2-7|14|NA
CASSQTSGRSEQYF
TGCGCCAGCAGCCAAACTAGCGGGAGATCCGAGCAGTACTTC
>TRBD1|TRBV5-6|TRBJ1-2|15|NA
CASIVRTGANYGYTF
TGTGCCAGCATCGTTCGGACAGGGGCTAACTATGGCTACACCTTC
>NA|TRBV9|TRBJ1-3|16|few
CASSPGLASSGNTIYF
TGTGCCAGCAGTCCGGGACTCGCGAGCTCTGGAAACACCATATATTTT
>TRBD2|TRBV19|TRBJ2-4|16|NA
CASSIGTSIAKNIQYF
TGTGCCAGTAGTATAGGGACTAGTATCGCCAAAAACATTCAGTACTTC
>NA|TRBV19|TRBJ1-1|13|NA
CASSIPDALEAFF
TGTGCCAGTAGTATTCCGGACGCCCTTGAAGCTTTCTTT
>NA|TRBV11-3|TRBJ2-1|14|NA
CASSLGSSYNEQFF
TGTGCCAGCAGCTTGGGGAGCTCCTACAATGAGCAGTTCTTC
>NA|TRBV4-1|TRBJ2-1|16|NA
CASSQEPAGPYNEQFF
TGCGCCAGCAGCCAAGAGCCGGCCGGGCCCTACAATGAGCAGTTCTTC
>NA|TRBV28|TRBJ2-5|14|NA
CASSSPGSQETQYF
TGTGCCAGCAGTTCTCCGGGATCCCAAGAGACCCAGTACTTC
>TRBD1|TRBV4-2|TRBJ2-3|14|NA
CASTNRGPTDTQYF
TGTGCCAGCACGAACAGGGGGCCGACAGATACGCAGTATTTT
>NA|TRBV29-1|TRBJ2-3|15|NA
CSVNRDTSSTDTQYF
TGCAGCGTGAACCGGGACACATCTAGCACAGATACGCAGTATTTT
>TRBD2|TRBV30|TRBJ2-1|15|NA
CAWSVPSGRDNEQFF
TGTGCCTGGAGTGTACCTAGCGGGAGGGACAATGAGCAGTTCTTC
>TRBD2|TRBV2|TRBJ2-1|16|NA
CASRFTRGTSVNEQFF
TGTGCCAGCAGGTTCACCCGCGGGACTAGCGTAAATGAGCAGTTCTTC
>TRBD1|TRBV15|TRBJ1-3|16|NA
CATSREGTGAGNTIYF
TGTGCCACCAGCAGAGAAGGAACAGGGGCTGGAAACACCATATATTTT
>NA|TRBV5-1|TRBJ2-7|15|NA
CASSSTGTSDYEQYF
TGCGCCAGCAGCAGCACCGGGACCTCAGACTACGAGCAGTACTTC
>NA|TRBV28|TRBJ2-6|15|NA
CASSLSVSGANVLTF
TGTGCCAGCAGTTTAAGCGTCTCTGGGGCCAACGTCCTGACTTTC
>NA|TRBV5-8|TRBJ1-1|15|NA
CASSFRTELNTEAFF
TGTGCCAGCAGCTTCCGGACAGAGTTGAACACTGAAGCTTTCTTT
>TRBD2|TRBV4-1|TRBJ2-1|15|NA
CASSRTSGGQNEQFF
TGCGCCAGCAGCCGGACTAGCGGGGGTCAAAATGAGCAGTTCTTC
>NA|TRBV28|TRBJ2-3|16|NA
CASRNRKRVDTDTQYF
TGTGCCAGCAGGAATAGAAAGCGGGTCGACACAGATACGCAGTATTTT
>NA|TRBV29-1|TRBJ2-2|12|NA
CSALQNTGELFF
TGCAGCGCTTTGCAGAACACCGGGGAGCTGTTTTTT
>NA|TRBV7-6|TRBJ2-3|15|NA
CASSLIAAHTDTQYF
TGTGCCAGCAGCTTAATAGCGGCCCACACAGATACGCAGTATTTT
>TRBD1|TRBV28|TRBJ1-5|15|NA
CASSGTGGSNQPQHF
TGTGCCAGCAGCGGGACAGGGGGTAGCAATCAGCCCCAGCATTTT
>NA|TRBV7-6|TRBJ2-7|14|NA
CASSLRDRRDEQYF
TGTGCCAGCAGCTTAAGGGACCGACGGGACGAGCAGTACTTC
>TRBD2|TRBV9|TRBJ2-1|18|NA
CASSDGLAGSSSYNEQFF
TGTGCCAGCAGCGATGGACTAGCGGGGTCAAGCTCCTACAATGAGCAGTTCTTC
>NA|TRBV27|TRBJ2-7|13|NA
CASSLAWSYEQYF
TGTGCCAGCAGTTTAGCCTGGTCCTACGAGCAGTACTTC
>NA|TRBV6-5|TRBJ1-2|11|NA
CASRGSYGYTF
TGTGCCAGCAGGGGTAGCTATGGCTACACCTTC
>TRBD1|TRBV2|TRBJ2-7|15|NA
CASSEVGQVDYEQYF
TGTGCCAGCAGTGAGGTGGGACAGGTGGACTACGAGCAGTACTTC
>NA|TRBV27|TRBJ1-2|14|NA
CASSAKQPWYGYTF
TGTGCCAGCAGTGCGAAGCAGCCATGGTATGGCTACACCTTC
>NA|TRBV6-5|TRBJ2-1|15|NA
CASSLSGTGYNEQFF
TGTGCCAGCAGTCTTTCTGGGACTGGCTACAATGAGCAGTTCTTC
>NA|TRBV28|TRBJ2-1|14|NA
CASSFAWSYNEQFF
TGTGCCAGCAGTTTTGCATGGTCCTACAATGAGCAGTTCTTC
>TRBD2|TRBV19|TRBJ2-1|16|NA
CASSIPGRGLMDWQFF
TGTGCCAGTAGTATCCCCGGGAGGGGCCTGATGGATTGGCAGTTCTTC
>NA|TRBV11-2|TRBJ2-1|13|NA
CASSFHNYNEQFF
TGTGCCAGCAGCTTTCATAACTACAATGAGCAGTTCTTC
>NA|TRBV7-9|TRBJ2-7|12|NA
CASSPGANEQYF
TGTGCCAGCAGCCCCGGTGCGAACGAGCAGTACTTC
>TRBD2|TRBV30|TRBJ2-1|13|NA
CAYTLAYYNEQFF
TGTGCCTATACACTAGCGTACTACAATGAGCAGTTCTTC